The 21 T cell receptor beta chains below were found in one sample sequenced in a study of blood T cell repertoires in COVID-19. Measured with immunoSEQ multiplex PCR; TCRdb has only the in-frame clones, and not every one. The table includes 200,000 to 300,000 clones, around 83% detected once. The sequenced material came from peripheral blood. The receptor set was obtained from a man younger than 40 who had recovered from COVID-19.

This clone was counted a few times. The chain combines TRBV18 with TRBJ1-1; 7 bases map to TRBD1. This CDR3 spans 16 amino acids. Germline V CDR1 and CDR2: KGHSH, LQKENI. J gave up 3 bases and V 0 bases, and 7 bases lay outside the gene matches. The CDR3 nucleotides are TGTGCCAGCTCACCACCGTCGAGGGGGCAGGACACTGAAGCTTTCTTT. It yields the protein CASSPPSRGQDTEAFF.

This chain connects TRBV11-2 to TRBJ2-3; the D gene is possibly TRBD2 (5 bases). Germline values: CDR1 SGHAT, CDR2 FQNNGV. This CDR3 has 17 residues. Trimming pared 2 bases from V and 2 bases from J, leaving 17 bases between. The CDR3 region is CASSLPPLQRITDTQYF. The CDR3 nucleotides are TGTGCCAGCAGCTTACCACCCCTCCAGCGGATCACAGATACGCAGTATTTT.

The J gene is TRBJ2-1, the V gene TRBV7-9; the D gene is possibly TRBD2 (5 bases). The V gene lost 8 bases and the J gene lost 5 bases, with 7 bases spanning the gap. CDR3 length: 11 residues. Germline lookup yields CDR1 SEHNR and CDR2 FQNEAQ (reference sequence). CDR3 amino acids: CASLGDNEQFF. Here the CDR3 DNA reads TGTGCCAGCCTCGGGGACAATGAGCAGTTCTTC.

The chain combines TRBV6-5 with TRBJ2-7; TRBD1 matches at 11 bases. CDR1 is MNHEY and CDR2 is SVGAGI in the germline V gene. The CDR3 contains 14 residues. V dropped 5 bases and J dropped 5; count of bases not matched to a gene: 5. This CDR3 reads CASSPRTGGNEQYV. DNA of the CDR3: TGTGCCAGCAGTCCCCGGACAGGGGGCAACGAGCAGTACGTC.

The sample holds one count of this clone. V usage is TRBV18 and J usage is TRBJ1-2; 8 bases line up with TRBD1. Germline lookup yields CDR1 KGHSH and CDR2 LQKENI. V dropped 0 bases and J dropped 5; count of bases not matched to a gene: 5. CDR3 size: 15 residues. This CDR3 is CASSPPTTGAYGYTF. DNA of the CDR3: TGTGCCAGCTCACCACCCACGACAGGGGCATATGGCTACACCTTC.

The chain has TRBV3-1 (or the pseudogene TRBV3-2) and TRBJ2-5; 10 nucleotides line up with TRBD1. The CDR3 sequence is 15 residues long. CDR1 is LGHDT, CDR2 YNNKEL, per germline (reference sequence). V was clipped by 3 bases and J by 5 bases; unmatched bases: 6. The CDR3 region is CASSHTDRGPETQYF. The CDR3 DNA follows: TGTGCCAGCAGCCACACAGACAGGGGGCCGGAGACCCAGTACTTC.

V and J are TRBV7-9 and TRBJ1-2; the D gene is possibly TRBD1 (5 bases). This CDR3 contains 13 residues. CDR1 and CDR2 (germline): SEHNR, FQNEAQ (reference sequence). Trimming pared 5 bases from V and 10 bases from J, leaving 17 bases between. The CDR3: CASSHIRTNDYTF. In DNA form, the CDR3 reads TGTGCCAGCAGCCATATACGGACAAATGACTACACCTTC. The entire variable domain, with the rest obtained from reference TRBV7-9 and TRBJ1-2, is as follows: DTGVSQNPRHKITKRGQNVTFRCDPISEHNRLYWYRQTLGQGPEFLTYFQNEAQLEKSRLLSDRFSAERPKGSFSTLEIQRTEQGDSAMYLCASSHIRTNDYTFGSGTRLTVV.

Only one count was recorded for this clone. This sequence joins TRBV7-3 and TRBJ1-1, with D possibly matching TRBD1 (5 bases). The CDR3 has 16 residues. V was cut by 5 bases and J by 0 bases, with 16 bases left in between. Germline CDR1 SGHTA, CDR2 FQGTGA. This CDR3 is CASSPNPGSLNTEAFF. CDR3 nucleotides: TGTGCCAGCAGCCCAAACCCAGGGTCCCTGAACACTGAAGCTTTCTTT.

The J gene is TRBJ2-7, the V gene TRBV27; D is unresolved. The germline V and J ends were trimmed by 3 bases and 2 bases, with 8 bases remaining between them. The V gene's germline CDR1 is MNHEY and CDR2 SMNVEV (reference sequence). The CDR3 is 13 residues long. In DNA form, the CDR3 reads TGTGCCAGCAGTTTGCGGCTAGCCTACGAGCAGTACGTC. Its protein is CASSLRLAYEQYV.

V gene TRBV2 combines with J gene TRBJ1-1; D uncertain. The CDR3 loop spans 13 amino acids. Germline CDR1 reads SNHLY; CDR2 reads FYNNEI. Trimming pared 3 bases from V and 4 bases from J, leaving 9 bases between. CDR3 loop: CASSETIFTEAFF. As DNA, the CDR3 is TGTGCCAGCAGTGAGACTATATTCACTGAAGCTTTCTTT. Together with reference TRBV2 and TRBJ1-1, the CDR3 gives the full variable domain: EPEVTQTPSHQVTQMGQEVILRCVPISNHLYFYWYRQILGQKVEFLVSFYNNEISEKSEIFDDQFSVERPDGSNFTLKIRSTKLEDSAMYFCASSETIFTEAFFGQGTRLTVV.

V and J are TRBV28 and TRBJ1-4, with D possibly matching TRBD1 (5 bases). The CDR3 extends over 14 amino acids. Trimming shortened V by 6 bases and J by 8 bases, and 16 bases separated the two germline ends. Germline V gene sequence: CDR1 MDHEN, CDR2 SYDVKM. Here the CDR3 reads CASSPPRGEEKLFF. CDR3 bases: TGTGCCAGCAGCCCACCTAGGGGTGAGGAAAAACTGTTTTTT.

The chain couples TRBV9 to TRBJ2-1, with 8 bases that match TRBD2. CDR1 and CDR2 (germline): SGDLS, YYNGEE. CDR3 length: 16 residues. After removal of 0 bases from V and 8 bases from J, the junction contained 10 bases not matched to a gene. CDR3 sequence reads: CASSVVTTGGPDEQFF. The CDR3 DNA reads TGTGCCAGCAGCGTAGTGACTACGGGGGGGCCGGATGAGCAGTTCTTC.

The chain uses TRBV24-1 and TRBJ2-2, with TRBD1 as a possible D gene (5 bases). Germline V CDR1 and CDR2: KGHDR, SFDVKD. Trimming took 3 bases from V and 7 from J, leaving 11 bases between them. CDR3 length: 14 residues. CDR3 sequence (DNA): TGTGCCACCAGTGATGCCGCAGGGATCGGGGAGCTGTTTTTT. Translated: CATSDAAGIGELFF.

This chain uses TRBV6-5 with TRBJ1-2; tentatively, D is TRBD1 (5 bases). Per the germline V gene, CDR1 is MNHEY and CDR2 is SVGAGI. This CDR3 contains 14 residues. V was shortened by 6 bases and J by 8 bases, with 19 bases between the two germline ends. In DNA, the CDR3 is TGTGCCAGCAGCTCCGGGGGGACCGGAAAGGGCTACACCTTC. Amino acids: CASSSGGTGKGYTF.

The chain combines TRBV6-5 with TRBJ2-6; no clear D gene. Trimming took 7 bases from V and 0 from J, leaving 7 bases between them. Germline loops: CDR1 MNHEY, CDR2 SVGAGI. The CDR3 length is 14 residues. CDR3 region: CASTADSGANVLTF. In DNA, the CDR3 is TGTGCCAGCACCGCGGACTCTGGGGCCAACGTCCTGACTTTC.

The gene calls are TRBV27 and TRBJ1-5, with D tentatively TRBD1 (6 bases). In germline, CDR1 is MNHEY, CDR2 SMNVEV (reference sequence). CDR3 length equals 13 residues. The V and J ends lost 4 bases and 2 bases respectively, with 6 bases between them. CDR3 amino acids: CASSYRGNQPQHF. The DNA of the CDR3 is TGTGCCAGCAGTTACAGGGGCAATCAGCCCCAGCATTTT.

This chain uses TRBV7-2 with TRBJ2-1, with 9 bases lining up with TRBD2. The CDR3 has 16 residues. With 1 base clipped from V and 4 bases from J, the junction kept 5 bases outside the gene matches. The germline gives CDR1 SGHTA, CDR2 FQGNSA. The CDR3 sequence: CASSLVGGGAYNEQFF. The CDR3 coding sequence is TGTGCCAGCAGCTTAGTCGGCGGGGGGGCTTACAATGAGCAGTTCTTC.

Notes on this clone: The same CDR3 can be traced to other DNA sequences in this sample. The chain joins TRBV7-2 to TRBJ2-3; maybe TRBD2 (6 bases). Germline V gene sequence: CDR1 SGHTA, CDR2 FQGNSA. The CDR3 spans 14 residues. V lost 5 bases to trimming and J lost 0 bases, with 9 bases between them. The CDR3 sequence is CASSPGRSTDTQYF. The CDR3 region has the DNA TGTGCCAGCAGCCCGGGGAGGAGCACAGATACGCAGTATTTT.

The rearrangement joins TRBV5-8 to TRBJ2-3; 7 nucleotides line up with TRBD1. V was pared by 3 bases and J by 5 bases, with 6 bases of the junction left unmatched. The CDR3 loop spans 14 amino acids. In germline, CDR1 is SGHTS, CDR2 YDEGEE. In DNA, the CDR3 is TGTGCCAGCAGCTGGACGTACAGGGGAGATACGCAGTATTTT. Its protein product is CASSWTYRGDTQYF. The full variable domain, completed using reference TRBV5-8 and TRBJ2-3, is EAGVTQSPTHLIKTRGQQATLRCSPISGHTSVYWYQQALGLGLQFLLWYDEGEERNRGNFPPRFSGRQFPNYSSELNVNALELEDSALYLCASSWTYRGDTQYFGPGTRLTVL.

The rearrangement uses TRBV19 and TRBJ2-3; 10 bases map to TRBD2. Losses at the gene ends were 5 bases for V and 6 bases for J; bases not matched to a gene: 5. The germline CDR1 and CDR2 sequences are LNHDA and SQIVND (reference sequence). CDR3 size: 14 residues. The CDR3 loop is CASSPSGGADTQYF. CDR3 sequence (DNA): TGTGCCAGTAGTCCAAGCGGGGGGGCGGATACGCAGTATTTT.

The rearrangement joins TRBV5-1 to TRBJ1-1, with TRBD1 as a possible D gene (5 bases). V was pared by 6 bases and J by 5 bases, with 17 bases between. There are 14 residues in the CDR3. CDR1 is SGHRS and CDR2 is YFSETQ in the germline V gene. CDR3 bases: TGCGCCAGCACCCGAGATGTGGGGGGAACTGAAGCTTTCTTT. This codes for CASTRDVGGTEAFF. Looking up the rest from reference TRBV5-1 and TRBJ1-1 gives the full variable domain: KAGVTQTPRYLIKTRGQQVTLSCSPISGHRSVSWYQQTPGQGLQFLFEYFSETQRNKGNFPGRFSGRQFSNSRSEMNVSTLELGDSALYLCASTRDVGGTEAFFGQGTRLTVV.